The rows below give T cell receptor beta chains drawn from one sample of a study of beta chain features in type 1 diabetes. Only in-frame clones appear in the TCRdb table, and some are missing; sequencing was by immunoSEQ multiplex PCR. Here the sample spans under 450,000 clones, roughly 16% being singletons. Sequences were obtained from naive CD4+ T cells from blood. The receptors shown here come from a woman between 18 and 29 years old in good health. CDR3s include the opening cysteine and the closing phenylalanine or tryptophan. A D gene is named only where the DNA matches it firmly. Not all rows give a size; the values are once, few, many and, for expanded clones, a class.

D gene	V gene	clone size	J gene	CDR3 DNA	CDR3 protein
TRBD2	TRBV11-2	-	TRBJ2-3	TGTGCCGGCGGGGGGCGGGAAGTAGATACGCAGTATTTT	CAGGGREVDTQYF
TRBD1	TRBV30	few	TRBJ2-4	TGTGCCTGGGACAGGGGACCCAAAAACATTCAGTACTTC	CAWDRGPKNIQYF
TRBD2	TRBV7-9	-	TRBJ2-3	TGTGCCAGCAGCCCTAGCGGGGGGATCGATACGCAGTATTTT	CASSPSGGIDTQYF
TRBD1	TRBV28	-	TRBJ1-2	TGTGCCAGCAGTTTATTCGGGGTAGCGGCAGGGGGCAGGAGCGGCACCTTC	CASSLFGVAAGGRSGTF
TRBD2	TRBV4-1	-	TRBJ2-3	TGCGCCAGCAGCCAAGTCATTCTAGCGGGAGCAGATACGCAGTATTTT	CASSQVILAGADTQYF
TRBD2	TRBV30	few	TRBJ2-2	TGTGCCTGGAGTGTTGGGGCGGGAGGGAACACCGGGGAGCTGTTTTTT	CAWSVGAGGNTGELFF
-	TRBV7-8	few	TRBJ1-1	TGTGCCAGCAGCTTACCTAGCTCGACAGGCAGGACTGAAGCTTTCTTT	CASSLPSSTGRTEAFF
TRBD2	TRBV19	-	TRBJ2-1	TGTGCCACGGAGCGGGGATATGGCAATGAGCAGTTCTTC	CATERGYGNEQFF
-	TRBV28	few	TRBJ2-7	TGTGCCAGCACTGAGAATCTAGCCACCGAGCAGTACTTC	CASTENLATEQYF
TRBD1	TRBV30	few	TRBJ2-7	TGTGCCTGGAGCTCCGGGACAGGGTCCTACGAGCAGTACTTC	CAWSSGTGSYEQYF
TRBD2	TRBV9	few	TRBJ2-7	TGTGCCAGCAGCGTAGGGACTAGCGAGGCAGGGGAGCAGTACTTC	CASSVGTSEAGEQYF
-	TRBV19	-	TRBJ2-2	TGTGCCAGCGAAAGGGGGTCCCGCAGCGGGGAGCTGTTTTTT	CASERGSRSGELFF
-	TRBV4-3	-	TRBJ2-1	TGCGCCAGCAGCCATGAGCGGGTCTCCTACAATGAGCAGTTCTTC	CASSHERVSYNEQFF
TRBD2	TRBV4-2	-	TRBJ2-7	TGTGCCAGCAGCCAAGGATCTAGCGGGGGTCTCTACGCGCAGTACTTC	CASSQGSSGGLYAQYF
-	TRBV5-1	few	TRBJ2-1	TGCGCCAGCAGCTTGGTACCCACTACCTACAATGAGCAGTTCTTC	CASSLVPTTYNEQFF
TRBD2	TRBV6-5	-	TRBJ2-7	TGTGCCAGCAGTATTGGACTAGCGGGAATCTACGAGCAGTACTTC	CASSIGLAGIYEQYF
TRBD2	TRBV7-2	few	TRBJ2-7	TGTGCCAGCAGCTTACAGCGGGATTCCTACGAGCAGTACTTC	CASSLQRDSYEQYF
-	TRBV28	-	TRBJ2-7	TGTGCCAGCAGTTTAGGCGGTGGACAGACCCACGAGCAGTACTTC	CASSLGGGQTHEQYF
TRBD1	TRBV29-1	-	TRBJ1-1	TGCAGCGTCGTGACAGGGGGCGATCGTAATGAAGCTTTCTTT	CSVVTGGDRNEAFF
-	TRBV21-1	few	TRBJ2-6	TGTGCCAGCAGCAAGGGGACAGGTGCCTCTGGGGCCAACGTCCTGACTTTC	CASSKGTGASGANVLTF
TRBD2	TRBV7-3	-	TRBJ2-3	TGTGCCAGCAGCCAAGGACTAGCGAGAGATACGCAGTATTTT	CASSQGLARDTQYF
-	TRBV19	-	TRBJ2-7	TGTGCCAGTAGTATCGTTCAGGGCTTTGGCTCCGAGCAGTACTTC	CASSIVQGFGSEQYF